These 29 T cell receptor beta chains were all obtained from the same sample, sequenced in a study of human T cells and chemical hapten exposure (dated by TCRdb to the early 2020s). The library was prepared using RACE. Sequencing relied on a NextSeq 500. In TCRdb, the public reads were trimmed at Q25 with fastp and aligned with MiXCR, with productive beta chains retained. Each CDR3 protein appears once, grouped with its most common genes and DNA. The sample data list approximately 97,000 distinct CDR3 sequences, and about 8.6% of these were observed just once. The top ten clonotypes cover approximately 2.8% of the sample. Taken with the paper, the label for time point translates to: healthy volunteer bleed at 2 weeks. Unfractionated whole blood was collected in Tempus Blood RNA tubes, and total RNA was extracted from that blood. The sequencing sample was made of whole blood. The receptors were sampled from a female donor in good health. Some clones in this sample may be carry-over from other donors' samples.

Ten or more counts support this clonotype. The V call is TRBV12-5, the J call TRBJ1-5, with 10 positions matching TRBD1. Germline trimming cut 0 bases from V and 7 bases from J; bases unmatched to any gene: 6. Germline CDR1 reads LGHNT; CDR2 reads FRNRAP. The CDR3 sequence is 16 residues long. The CDR3, as DNA: TGTGCTAGTGGTTTGGTACCCGGGACAGGGGAACAGCCCCAGCATTTT. This encodes CASGLVPGTGEQPQHF. The full variable domain, completed using reference TRBV12-5 and TRBJ1-5, is DARVTQTPRHKVTEMGQEVTMRCQPILGHNTVFWYRQTMMQGLELLAYFRNRAPLDDSGMPKDRFSAEMPDATLATLKIQPSEPRDSAVYFCASGLVPGTGEQPQHFGDGTRLSIL.

Only a few counts were recorded for this clonotype. The V call is TRBV19, the J call TRBJ1-5, with D uncertain. CDR3 length: 15 amino acids. V gave up 9 bases and J gave up 4 bases, with 19 bases separating them. Germline CDR1 is LNHDA and CDR2 is SQIVND (reference sequence). The CDR3 DNA reads as TGTGCCAGCTGGGCCGCAGGCACCGTTAATCAGCCCCAGCATTTT. Encoded protein: CASWAAGTVNQPQHF.

This clonotype was detected only a few times. This chain joins TRBV12-3 or TRBV12-4 and TRBJ1-6; 7 bases align to TRBD1. The V segment lost 2 bases and the J segment 0 bases; nucleotides outside the gene matches: 4. CDR3 length: 17 amino acids. The CDR3 here is CASSLSGGPSYNSPLHF. The CDR3 bases are TGTGCCAGCAGTTTATCAGGGGGGCCCTCCTATAATTCACCCCTCCACTTT.

This clonotype came up a few times. The J gene is TRBJ2-1, the V gene TRBV29-1; the D gene is possibly TRBD2 (5 bases). CDR3 length equals 15 residues. V was trimmed by 1 base and J by 0 bases, leaving 10 bases between them. Germline CDR1 SQVTM, CDR2 ANQGSEA. The CDR3 DNA reads as TGCAGCGTTGAAGTGACGGGAAGCTCCTACAATGAGCAGTTCTTC. Translated: CSVEVTGSSYNEQFF.

This clonotype has ten or more counts. This chain joins TRBV29-1 and TRBJ1-4; tentatively, D is TRBD1 (6 bases). Germline values: CDR1 SQVTM, CDR2 ANQGSEA. The V gene lost 4 bases and the J gene lost 8 bases, with 14 bases spanning the gap. The CDR3 contains 13 residues. CDR3 loop: CSVVVDSGEKLFF. The CDR3 nucleotides are TGCAGCGTTGTCGTGGACAGTGGAGAAAAACTGTTTTTT.

This rearrangement joins TRBV14 to TRBJ1-1; D is perhaps TRBD1 (6 bases). Per the germline V gene, CDR1 is SGHDN and CDR2 is FVKESK. V was trimmed by 3 bases and J by 4 bases, leaving 12 bases between them. CDR3 size: 14 residues. In DNA form, the CDR3 reads TGTGCCAGCAGCCAGGACTTCAGGGGCACTGAAGCTTTCTTT. Translated, it gives CASSQDFRGTEAFF.

This clonotype has at least ten counts. This chain connects TRBV28 to TRBJ1-2; D possibly corresponds to TRBD1 (6 bases). V shed 5 bases and J shed 4 bases, with 11 bases lying between them. CDR3 length: 13 amino acids. From germline, CDR1 is MDHEN and CDR2 SYDVKM. The CDR3 DNA reads TGTGCCAGCAGTACAAGGGGGATCTATGGCTACACCTTC. It specifies CASSTRGIYGYTF.

This clonotype has more than one count but fewer than ten. The rearrangement links TRBV20-1 to TRBJ2-1; 11 bases line up with TRBD2. This CDR3 has 16 amino acids. The V gene's germline CDR1 is DFQATT and CDR2 SNEGSKA (reference sequence). Trimming cost V 3 bases and J 2 bases; bases outside gene matches: 6. The CDR3 DNA sequence: TGCAGTGCTAGTCGAATAGCGGGAGGGCCCTACAATGAGCAGTTCTTC. It codes for CSASRIAGGPYNEQFF.

This clonotype was found a few times. The V and J genes are TRBV28 and TRBJ2-1, with no clear D. Trimming cost V 2 bases and J 3 bases, with 11 bases left between them. The CDR3 runs to 15 residues. Germline CDR1 MDHEN, CDR2 SYDVKM. The CDR3 loop reads CASSLMAESYNEQFF. CDR3 nucleotides: TGTGCCAGCAGTTTAATGGCGGAGAGCTACAATGAGCAGTTCTTC.

The chain joins TRBV24-1 to TRBJ2-1; D perhaps matches TRBD2 (5 bases). The length of the CDR3 is 16 residues. Trimming removed 9 bases from V and 0 bases from J, with 17 bases in between. Germline-derived CDR1 and CDR2 are KGHDR and SFDVKD. CDR3 sequence (DNA): TGTGCCACCGCCGGGGATCACGCTTACTCCTACAATGAGCAGTTCTTC. It codes for CATAGDHAYSYNEQFF.

This chain links TRBV11-2 with TRBJ1-3; D is unresolved. This CDR3 has 14 amino acids. Germline CDR1 SGHAT, CDR2 FQNNGV. V shed 1 base and J shed 0 bases, with 4 bases lying between them. In nucleotides, the CDR3 is TGTGCCAGCAGCTTAGGTTACTCTGGAAACACCATATATTTT. Protein: CASSLGYSGNTIYF.

V is TRBV28 and J is TRBJ1-2, with D possibly TRBD1 on 6 matching bases. With 7 bases removed from V and 2 bases from J, the gap between germline ends came to 26 bases. CDR1 is MDHEN, CDR2 SYDVKM, per germline. The CDR3 sequence is 18 residues long. CDR3 sequence: CASTVPPPEDRHNYGYTF. Written as DNA, the CDR3 is TGTGCCAGCACCGTTCCTCCCCCCGAAGACAGGCACAACTATGGCTACACCTTC.

This clonotype came up a few times. The chain recombines TRBV12-2 with TRBJ1-2. TRBV12-2 represents a pseudogene. The CDR3 length is 14 residues. The CDR3 loop reads CASRLVAGNYGYTF. CDR3 DNA: TGTGCAAGTCGCTTAGTCGCGGGGAACTATGGCTACACCTTC.

This clonotype has ten or more counts. This chain links TRBV28 with TRBJ2-1; 10 bases agree with TRBD2. J was trimmed by 7 bases and V by 5 bases; bases with no gene match: 8. The CDR3 is 15 residues long. Germline CDR1 reads MDHEN; CDR2 reads SYDVKM. DNA for the CDR3: TGTGCCAGCAGTCACCCTAGCGGGAGTACGAATGAGCAGTTCTTC. Residues: CASSHPSGSTNEQFF.

This clonotype was found once. V is TRBV19 and J is TRBJ1-1, with D hard to call. Germline CDR1 reads LNHDA; CDR2 reads SQIVND (reference sequence). CDR3 length: 13 residues. V lost 10 bases and J 0 bases, leaving 12 bases between the germline ends. The CDR3: CATGRTVNTEAFF. For the CDR3, the DNA is TGTGCCACTGGAAGGACCGTGAACACTGAAGCTTTCTTT.

This clonotype was seen ten or more times. The rearrangement joins TRBV28 to TRBJ1-4; perhaps TRBD1 as D (5 bases). The CDR3 consists of 15 residues. The V end was cut by 3 bases, the J end by 7 bases, with 15 bases between. CDR1 is MDHEN, CDR2 SYDVKM, per germline. CDR3 region: CASSFRQLGSEKLFF. As DNA, the CDR3 is TGTGCCAGCAGTTTTCGACAGCTGGGGAGTGAAAAACTGTTTTTT.

This clonotype appeared many times. The V and J genes are TRBV20-1 and TRBJ2-2; perhaps D is TRBD1 or TRBD2 (6 bases each). Germline V CDR1 and CDR2: DFQATT, SNEGSKA (reference sequence). V was shortened by 2 bases and J by 7 bases, with 14 bases between the two germline ends. The CDR3 spans 14 residues. The CDR3 here is CSARRGAGHGELFF. CDR3 bases: TGCAGTGCTAGAAGGGGGGCAGGCCACGGGGAGCTGTTTTTT.

This clonotype has a count of ten or more. V usage is TRBV20-1 and J usage is TRBJ2-4; D uncertain. Per the germline V gene, CDR1 is DFQATT and CDR2 is SNEGSKA (reference sequence). The CDR3 extends over 17 amino acids. V was trimmed by 1 base and J by 0 bases, leaving 16 bases between them. The CDR3 coding sequence is TGCAGTGCTAGAGTGGCTGGTGGGGATGGAGCCAAAAACATTCAGTACTTC. Protein product: CSARVAGGDGAKNIQYF.

This clonotype was observed at least ten times. The gene calls are TRBV5-4 and TRBJ2-1, with 14 bases fitting TRBD2. Trimming removed 3 bases from V and 8 bases from J; junction bases left unmatched: 4. The CDR3 contains 15 residues. The V gene's germline CDR1 is SGHNT and CDR2 YYREEE (reference sequence). In nucleotides, the CDR3 is TGTGCCAGCAGCTCAGGGACTAGCGGGAGATATGAGCAGTTCTTC. Encoded protein: CASSSGTSGRYEQFF.

This clonotype came up many times. V gene TRBV28 combines with J gene TRBJ1-6; D not resolved. CDR3 length: 14 amino acids. CDR1 is MDHEN, CDR2 SYDVKM, per germline. Between the trimmed V and J ends, which lost 5 bases and 5 bases, there was a span of 10 bases. CDR3 DNA sequence: TGTGCCAGCAGTCCCGGGATGGATAATTCACCCCTCCACTTT. Translated: CASSPGMDNSPLHF.

This clonotype has more than one count but fewer than ten. This chain joins TRBV19 and TRBJ2-5; D uncertain. From germline, CDR1 is LNHDA and CDR2 SQIVND (reference sequence). The V end lost 0 bases, the J end lost 7 bases, and 6 bases lay between the germline ends. The CDR3 totals 12 residues. This CDR3 is CASSIDRSTQYF. The CDR3 DNA is TGTGCCAGTAGTATAGATCGGTCGACCCAGTACTTC.

This clonotype was seen repeatedly, ten times or more. The J gene is TRBJ2-7, the V gene TRBV5-4; D not certain. This CDR3 is 15 amino acids long. V lost 0 bases, J lost 0 bases, and 10 bases lay in between. Per germline, CDR1 SGHNT and CDR2 YYREEE (reference sequence). CDR3 nucleotide sequence: TGTGCCAGCAGCTTGGAGGTGGAGCTCTCCTACGAGCAGTACTTC. This sequence encodes CASSLEVELSYEQYF.

This clonotype was picked up a small number of times. The chain has TRBV2 and TRBJ2-3; D could derive from TRBD1 or TRBD2 (5 bases each). Per germline, CDR1 SNHLY and CDR2 FYNNEI. CDR3 length equals 14 residues. V lost 3 bases and J lost 3, with 10 bases in between. CDR3 DNA sequence: TGTGCCAGCAGTGACTCGTGGGGGACAGATACGCAGTATTTT. It codes for CASSDSWGTDTQYF.

This clonotype appeared many times. V and J are TRBV3-1 and TRBJ2-1; D might be TRBD1 or TRBD2, each matching 6 bases. V lost 0 bases, J lost 9 bases, and 18 bases lay in between. The CDR3 sequence is 16 residues long. Germline-derived CDR1 and CDR2 are LGHDT and YNNKEL (reference sequence). This CDR3 reads CASSQEAGRGTGEQFF. For the CDR3, the DNA is TGTGCCAGCAGCCAAGAAGCGGGCAGGGGCACGGGTGAGCAGTTCTTC.

The DNA for the CDR3 is TGTGCCAGCAGTGAATCAGAGACCCAGTACTTC. Amino acids: CASSESETQYF. The rearrangement uses TRBV25-1 and TRBJ2-5; D is ambiguous. Trimming cost V 1 base and J 4 bases, with 1 base left between them. The CDR3 covers 11 residues. CDR1 is MGHDK, CDR2 SYGVNS, per germline. Full variable domain (rest looked up from reference TRBV25-1 and TRBJ2-5): EADIYQTPRYLVIGTGKKITLECSQTMGHDKMYWYQQDPGMELHLIHYSYGVNSTEKGDLSSESTVSRIRTEHFPLTLESARPSHTSQYLCASSESETQYFGPGTRLLVL.

The V gene is TRBV7-2, the J gene TRBJ2-7; D possibly uses TRBD1 or TRBD2 (6 bases each). This CDR3 region has 12 residues. Trimming cost V 8 bases and J 6 bases, with 14 bases left between them. Germline values: CDR1 SGHTA, CDR2 FQGNSA. The CDR3 here is CASGGGYSEQYF. In DNA, the CDR3 is TGTGCCAGCGGAGGGGGGTATAGCGAGCAGTACTTC.

CDR3 loop: CASSPTEVAYNEQFF. In DNA, the CDR3 is TGTGCCAGCAGTCCGACAGAGGTGGCCTACAATGAGCAGTTCTTC. The chain has TRBV6-2 or TRBV6-3 and TRBJ2-1, with D maybe TRBD1 (5 bases). With 5 bases removed from V and 2 bases from J, the gap between germline ends came to 13 bases. Germline V gene data show CDR1 as MNHEY and CDR2 as SVGEGT. The CDR3 contains 15 residues.

This clonotype was picked up many times. Here the CDR3 DNA reads TGCGCCAGCAGCTTTGGGACCTCTGGGGCCAACGTCCTGACTTTC. Protein: CASSFGTSGANVLTF. The V call is TRBV5-1, the J call TRBJ2-6; perhaps D is TRBD1 or TRBD2 (5 bases each). This CDR3 has 15 residues. Trimming left V 2 bases short and J 0 bases short, with 6 bases between. CDR1 is SGHRS and CDR2 is YFSETQ in the germline V gene.

As DNA, the CDR3 is TGTGCCAGCAACCCCTCCGGGTTCTGGGACAGGGATGAGCAGTTCTTC. Amino acid sequence: CASNPSGFWDRDEQFF. V and J are TRBV28 and TRBJ2-1, with TRBD1 identical over 9 bases. This CDR3 is 16 amino acids long. The V gene's germline CDR1 is MDHEN and CDR2 SYDVKM. V was pared by 7 bases and J by 8 bases, with 15 bases of the junction left unmatched.